This TCR beta chain derives from a study of patients with pleural tuberculosis. In this sample, this clonotype is medium-sized (0.01 to 0.1%). TCRdb re-called the reads through MiXCR, storing one row per CDR3 protein. The table shows tens of thousands of distinct CDR3 sequences, with 15% to 20% occurring only once. The receptor comes from a human donor with pleural tuberculosis. The sample taken for sequencing was peripheral blood.

In nucleotides, the CDR3 is TGTGCCAGCGCTTCGACAGGGGATTATGAAGCTTTCTTT. Its translation is CASASTGDYEAFF. This rearrangement joins TRBV27 to TRBJ1-1, with 8 bases identical to TRBD1. This CDR3 spans 13 amino acids. Losses at the gene ends were 8 bases for V and 7 bases for J; bases not matched to a gene: 9. Germline V gene lookup returns CDR1 MNHEY and CDR2 SMNVEV (reference sequence).